This paragraph covers one T cell receptor beta chain sequence. Germline V gene lookup returns CDR1 MDHEN and CDR2 SYDVKM. V was shortened by 6 bases and J by 6 bases, with 18 bases between the two germline ends. The CDR3 has 15 amino acids. These data come from a study of blood T cell repertoires in COVID-19. Study-wide context: Material from acute and convalescent COVID-19 was sourced from the United States, Italy and Spain. PBMCs, B-cell-depleted T cells, or T cells were the source of the cDNA or gDNA that made up the material.

Authors' processing steps: How many nucleated cells were present was estimated from reference gene primer amplification. Method: immunoSEQ multiplex PCR; TCRdb's copy keeps in-frame clones and lacks some. V, J and clone size derive from that table, while D and trimming were established from the DNA sequence. This sample has approximately 130,000 clones; roughly nine tenths occur once, and the top ten carry around 30%. The origin of this receptor is a man between 65 and 79 years old with active or convalescent COVID-19. Sequencing was done on a sample of peripheral blood. The chain recombines TRBV28 with TRBJ1-5; D is perhaps TRBD1 (6 bases). CDR3 sequence reads: CASRVAGVGSQPQHF. CDR3 coding DNA: TGTGCCAGCAGGGTTGCAGGGGTTGGAAGTCAGCCCCAGCATTTT.